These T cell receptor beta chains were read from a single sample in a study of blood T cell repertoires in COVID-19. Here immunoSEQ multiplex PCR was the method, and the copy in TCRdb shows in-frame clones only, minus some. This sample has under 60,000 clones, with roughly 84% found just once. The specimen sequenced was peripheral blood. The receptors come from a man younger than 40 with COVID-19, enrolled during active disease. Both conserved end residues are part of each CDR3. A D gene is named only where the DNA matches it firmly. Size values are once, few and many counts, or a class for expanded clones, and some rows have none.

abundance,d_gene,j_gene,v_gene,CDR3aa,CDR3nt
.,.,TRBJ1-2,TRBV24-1,CATSDFSSSGYTF,TGTGCCACCAGTGATTTTTCCTCGTCTGGCTACACCTTC
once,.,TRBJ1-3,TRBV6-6,CASSFQGSSGNTIYF,TGTGCCAGCAGTTTCCAAGGGAGCTCTGGAAACACCATATATTTT
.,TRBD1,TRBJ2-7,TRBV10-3,CAISDPGGSYEQYF,TGTGCCATCAGTGACCCAGGGGGCAGCTACGAGCAGTACTTC
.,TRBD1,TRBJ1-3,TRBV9,CASSKGQAGGNTIYF,TGTGCCAGCAGCAAGGGACAGGCAGGTGGAAACACCATATATTTT
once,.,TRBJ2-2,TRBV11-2,CASSLAGTFSGELFF,TGTGCCAGCAGCTTAGCCGGGACTTTTAGCGGGGAGCTGTTTTTT
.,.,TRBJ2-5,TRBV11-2,CASSPLRQLQETQYF,TGTGCCAGCAGCCCTCTTAGACAGTTACAAGAGACCCAGTACTTC
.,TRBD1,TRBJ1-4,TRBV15,CATTTGGLNEKLFF,TGTGCCACCACTACAGGGGGATTAAATGAGAAACTGTTTTTT
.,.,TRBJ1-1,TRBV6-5,CASSYETGSTEAFF,TGTGCCAGCAGTTACGAAACAGGGTCCACTGAAGCTTTCTTT
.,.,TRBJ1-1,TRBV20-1,CSAIRDTEAFF,TGCAGTGCTATCAGGGACACTGAAGCTTTCTTT
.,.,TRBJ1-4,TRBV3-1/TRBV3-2,CASSQGGSREGKLFF,TGTGCCAGCAGCCAAGGAGGGAGCAGGGAGGGTAAACTGTTTTTT
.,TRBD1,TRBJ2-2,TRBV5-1,CASRSDRAVAGELFF,TGCGCCAGCAGGTCCGACAGGGCGGTGGCCGGGGAGCTGTTTTTT
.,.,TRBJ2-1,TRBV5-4,CASSLERREQFF,TGTGCCAGCAGCTTGGAACGGAGAGAGCAGTTCTTC
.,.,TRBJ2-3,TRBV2,CASRGWRTSTDTQYF,TGTGCCAGCAGGGGATGGCGGACTAGCACAGATACGCAGTATTTT
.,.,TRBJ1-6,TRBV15,CATSPRGDMDSPLHF,TGTGCCACCAGCCCCCGGGGGGACATGGATTCACCCCTCCACTTT
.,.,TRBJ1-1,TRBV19,CASRPRGRTEAFF,TGTGCCAGTAGGCCAAGGGGTCGTACTGAAGCTTTCTTT
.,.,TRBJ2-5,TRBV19,CASSAHWDIQRGETQYF,TGTGCCAGTAGTGCCCACTGGGACATACAAAGGGGGGAGACCCAGTACTTC
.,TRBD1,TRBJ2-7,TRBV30,CAWSPRRGQGFHEQYF,TGTGCCTGGAGTCCCCGGAGGGGACAGGGTTTCCACGAGCAGTACTTC
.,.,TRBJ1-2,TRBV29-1,CSVASDFNYGYTF,TGCAGCGTTGCATCGGACTTCAACTATGGCTACACCTTC
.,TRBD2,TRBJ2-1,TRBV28,CASSLVASGTSNNEQFF,TGTGCCAGCAGTTTAGTGGCTAGCGGCACTTCAAACAATGAGCAGTTCTTC
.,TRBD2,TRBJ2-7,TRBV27,CASSLTSGRIYEQYF,TGTGCCAGCAGTCTGACTAGCGGGAGGATCTACGAGCAGTACTTC
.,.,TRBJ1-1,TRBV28,CASKAGLANTEAFF,TGTGCCAGCAAGGCCGGTTTAGCGAACACTGAAGCTTTCTTT
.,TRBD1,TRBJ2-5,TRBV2,CASKQGETQYF,TGTGCCAGCAAACAGGGGGAGACCCAGTACTTC
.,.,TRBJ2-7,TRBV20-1,CSASFHSYEQYF,TGCAGTGCCAGTTTCCACTCCTACGAGCAGTACTTC
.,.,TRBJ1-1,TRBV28,CASNVQGSYTEAFF,TGTGCCAGCAACGTACAGGGAAGTTACACTGAAGCTTTCTTT
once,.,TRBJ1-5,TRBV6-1,CASSGRTGIVGQPQHF,TGTGCCAGCAGTGGGAGAACAGGGATTGTGGGACAGCCCCAGCATTTT
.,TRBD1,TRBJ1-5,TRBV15,CATSRGGGQGGQPQHF,TGTGCCACCAGCAGAGGAGGCGGACAGGGTGGACAGCCCCAGCATTTT
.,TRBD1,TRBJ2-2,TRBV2,CASIGQANTGELFF,TGTGCCAGCATTGGACAGGCGAACACCGGGGAGCTGTTTTTT
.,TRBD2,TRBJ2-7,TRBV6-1,CASSDMGSRGGHEQYF,TGTGCCAGCAGTGACATGGGGTCTCGGGGGGGCCACGAGCAGTACTTC
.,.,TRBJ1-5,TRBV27,CASSSGRVGPQHF,TGTGCCAGCAGCTCCGGCCGGGTGGGGCCCCAGCATTTT
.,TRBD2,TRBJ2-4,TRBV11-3,CASSFEKAGGNIQYF,TGTGCCAGCAGCTTCGAAAAGGCGGGAGGGAACATTCAGTACTTC
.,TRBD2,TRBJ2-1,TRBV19,CASSWGGRGDEQFF,TGTGCCAGTAGTTGGGGCGGGAGAGGCGATGAGCAGTTCTTC
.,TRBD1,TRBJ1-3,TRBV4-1,CASSQGQGENTIYF,TGCGCCAGCAGCCAAGGACAGGGTGAGAACACCATATATTTT
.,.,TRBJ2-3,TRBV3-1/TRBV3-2,CASSRIAFTDTQYF,TGTGCCAGCAGCCGAATAGCTTTCACAGATACGCAGTATTTT
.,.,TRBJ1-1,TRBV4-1,CASSQAQNTEAFF,TGCGCCAGCAGCCAGGCACAGAACACTGAAGCTTTCTTT
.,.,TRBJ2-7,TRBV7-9,CASSLDSRGEQYF,TGTGCCAGCAGCTTAGACAGCAGGGGCGAGCAGTACTTC
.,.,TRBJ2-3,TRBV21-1,CASSPRGMTVRYMWYF,TGTGCCAGCAGCCCCCGCGGTATGACAGTTAGATACATGTGGTATTTT
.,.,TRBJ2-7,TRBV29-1,CSVEDERGSSYEQYF,TGCAGCGTTGAAGATGAGAGGGGGAGCTCCTACGAGCAGTACTTC
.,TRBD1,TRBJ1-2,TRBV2,CASRGQGDYGYTF,TGTGCCAGCAGGGGACAGGGAGACTATGGCTACACCTTC
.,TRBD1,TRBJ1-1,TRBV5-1,CASSWTGSTEAFF,TGCGCCAGCAGCTGGACAGGGAGCACTGAAGCTTTCTTT
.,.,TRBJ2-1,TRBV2,CASRLDRNEQFF,TGTGCCAGCCGACTAGATCGGAATGAGCAGTTCTTC
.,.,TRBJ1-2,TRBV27,CASSLSAENYGYTF,TGTGCCAGCAGTTTATCGGCGGAAAACTATGGCTACACCTTC
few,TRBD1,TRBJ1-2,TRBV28,CASRAPDRGPGYTF,TGTGCCAGCAGGGCTCCGGACAGGGGTCCGGGCTACACCTTC
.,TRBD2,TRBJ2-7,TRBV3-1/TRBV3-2,CASSHLAGTSEQYF,TGTGCCAGCAGCCACCTAGCGGGAACAAGCGAGCAGTACTTC
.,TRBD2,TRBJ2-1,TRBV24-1,CATSDTSGIYNEQFF,TGTGCCACCAGTGATACTAGCGGGATCTACAATGAGCAGTTCTTC
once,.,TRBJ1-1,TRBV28,CASSLLAGRTEAFF,TGTGCCAGCAGTTTGCTGGCGGGACGGACTGAAGCTTTCTTT
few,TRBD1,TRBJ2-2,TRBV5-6,CASSLGTGAHTGELFF,TGTGCCAGCAGCCTTGGGACAGGGGCTCACACCGGGGAGCTGTTTTTT
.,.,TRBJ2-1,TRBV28,CASSFTDPLTGTEQFF,TGTGCCAGCAGTTTTACCGACCCCCTTACAGGGACTGAGCAGTTCTTC
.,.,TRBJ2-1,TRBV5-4,CASSLEGAGYNEQFF,TGTGCCAGCAGCTTGGAAGGGGCAGGATACAATGAGCAGTTCTTC
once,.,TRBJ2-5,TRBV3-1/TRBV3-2,CASSQLVGGPNVETQYF,TGTGCCAGCAGCCAGTTGGTCGGTGGGCCGAACGTGGAGACCCAGTACTTC
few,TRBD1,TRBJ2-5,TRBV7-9,CASSLVRTGQRGETQYF,TGTGCCAGCAGCTTAGTGCGGACGGGACAGAGGGGAGAGACCCAGTACTTC
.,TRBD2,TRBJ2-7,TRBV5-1,CASSPLQLAGAYEQYF,TGCGCCAGCAGCCCGCTACAACTAGCGGGAGCATACGAGCAGTACTTC
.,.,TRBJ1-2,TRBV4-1,CASSQEVSGPRYGYTF,TGCGCCAGCAGCCAAGAAGTCAGCGGGCCTCGGTATGGCTACACCTTC
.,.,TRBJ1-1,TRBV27,CASSFGQGIGTEAFF,TGTGCCAGCAGTTTCGGGCAGGGGATTGGCACTGAAGCTTTCTTT
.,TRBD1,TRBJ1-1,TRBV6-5,CASSYRADRGTEAFF,TGTGCCAGCAGTTACCGGGCGGACAGGGGCACTGAAGCTTTCTTT
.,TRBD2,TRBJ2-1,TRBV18,CASSRLGAGVNEQFF,TGTGCCAGCTCCCGCCTAGGGGCGGGAGTGAATGAGCAGTTCTTC